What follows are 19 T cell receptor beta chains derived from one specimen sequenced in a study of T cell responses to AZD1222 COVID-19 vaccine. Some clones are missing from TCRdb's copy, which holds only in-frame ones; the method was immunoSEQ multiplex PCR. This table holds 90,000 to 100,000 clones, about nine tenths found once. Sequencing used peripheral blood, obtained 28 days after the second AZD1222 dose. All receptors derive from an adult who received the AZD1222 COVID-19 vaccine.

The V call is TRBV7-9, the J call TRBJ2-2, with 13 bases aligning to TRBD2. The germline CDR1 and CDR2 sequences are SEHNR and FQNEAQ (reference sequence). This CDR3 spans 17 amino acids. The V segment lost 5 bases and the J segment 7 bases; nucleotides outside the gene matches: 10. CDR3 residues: CASSTTSGRANNGELFF. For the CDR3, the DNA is TGTGCCAGCAGCACTACTAGCGGGAGGGCCAATAACGGGGAGCTGTTTTTT.

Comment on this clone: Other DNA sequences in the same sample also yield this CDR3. The DNA for the CDR3 is TGTGCCAGCAGGTCCGGGGGCACCGGGGAGCTGTTTTTT. Translation: CASRSGGTGELFF. The chain couples TRBV6-5 to TRBJ2-2; tentative D call: TRBD2 (6 bases). There are 13 residues in the CDR3. Germline loops: CDR1 MNHEY, CDR2 SVGAGI. V dropped 6 bases and J dropped 4 bases, with 9 bases sitting between them.

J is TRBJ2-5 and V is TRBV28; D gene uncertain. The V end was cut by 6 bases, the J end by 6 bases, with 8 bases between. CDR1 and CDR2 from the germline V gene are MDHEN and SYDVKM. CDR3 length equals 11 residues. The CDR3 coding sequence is TGTGCCAGCAGGGATCAAAAGACCCAGTACTTC. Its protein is CASRDQKTQYF.

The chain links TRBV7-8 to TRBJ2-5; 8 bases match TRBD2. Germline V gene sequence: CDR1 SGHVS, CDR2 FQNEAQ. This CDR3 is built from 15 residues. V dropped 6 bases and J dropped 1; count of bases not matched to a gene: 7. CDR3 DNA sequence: TGTGCCAGCAGTGCGTCTAGCGGGTTCCAAGAGACCCAGTACTTC. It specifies CASSASSGFQETQYF.

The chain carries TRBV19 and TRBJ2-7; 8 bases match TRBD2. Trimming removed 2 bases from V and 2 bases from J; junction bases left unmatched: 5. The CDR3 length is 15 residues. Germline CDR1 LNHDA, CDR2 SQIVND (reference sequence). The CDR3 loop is CASSIKLGLAYEQYF. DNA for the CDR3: TGTGCCAGTAGTATAAAGTTGGGACTAGCCTACGAGCAGTACTTC.

Here the CDR3 DNA reads TGTGCCAGCAGTGGCCGGGACAGTCCCTACGAGCAGTACTTC. It yields the protein CASSGRDSPYEQYF. The gene calls are TRBV2 and TRBJ2-7, with 7 bases matching TRBD1. CDR1 is SNHLY, CDR2 FYNNEI, per germline. The CDR3 is 14 amino acids. V lost 4 bases and J lost 2; bases outside the gene matches: 5. Variable domain in full (rest from reference TRBV2 and TRBJ2-7): EPEVTQTPSHQVTQMGQEVILRCVPISNHLYFYWYRQILGQKVEFLVSFYNNEISEKSEIFDDQFSVERPDGSNFTLKIRSTKLEDSAMYFCASSGRDSPYEQYFGPGTRLTVT.

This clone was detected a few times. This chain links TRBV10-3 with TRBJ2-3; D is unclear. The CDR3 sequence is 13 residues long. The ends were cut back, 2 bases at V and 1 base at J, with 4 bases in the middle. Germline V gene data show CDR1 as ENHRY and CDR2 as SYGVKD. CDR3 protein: CAISEGGTDTQYF. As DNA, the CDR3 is TGTGCCATCAGTGAGGGCGGCACAGATACGCAGTATTTT.

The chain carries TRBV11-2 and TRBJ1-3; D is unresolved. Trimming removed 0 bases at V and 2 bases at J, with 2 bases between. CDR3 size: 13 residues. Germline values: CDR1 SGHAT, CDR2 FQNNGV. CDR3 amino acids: CASSLETGNTIYF. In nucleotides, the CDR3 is TGTGCCAGCAGCTTAGAGACTGGAAACACCATATATTTT.

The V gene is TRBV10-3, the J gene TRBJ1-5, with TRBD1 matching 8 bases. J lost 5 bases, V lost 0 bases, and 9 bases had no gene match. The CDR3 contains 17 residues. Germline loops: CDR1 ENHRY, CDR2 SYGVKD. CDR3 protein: CAISESKGQAWDQPQHF. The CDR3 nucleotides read TGTGCCATCAGTGAGTCTAAGGGACAGGCTTGGGATCAGCCCCAGCATTTT.

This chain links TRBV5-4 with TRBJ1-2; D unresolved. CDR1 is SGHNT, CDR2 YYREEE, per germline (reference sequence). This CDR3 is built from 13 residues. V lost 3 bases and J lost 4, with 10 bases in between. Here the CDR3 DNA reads TGTGCCAGCAGCTACCCGGGGATCTATGGCTACACCTTC. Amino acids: CASSYPGIYGYTF.

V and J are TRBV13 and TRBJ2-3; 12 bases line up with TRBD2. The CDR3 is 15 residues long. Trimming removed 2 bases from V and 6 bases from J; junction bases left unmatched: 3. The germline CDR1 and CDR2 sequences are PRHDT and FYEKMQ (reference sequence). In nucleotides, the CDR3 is TGTGCCAGCAGCTTAACCGGACTAGCGGGGGATACGCAGTATTTT. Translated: CASSLTGLAGDTQYF.

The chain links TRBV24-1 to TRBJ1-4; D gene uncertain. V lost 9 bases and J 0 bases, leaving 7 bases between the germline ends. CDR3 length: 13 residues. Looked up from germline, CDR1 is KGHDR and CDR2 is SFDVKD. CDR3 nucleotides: TGTGCCACCGAGGCTGCAACTAATGAAAAACTGTTTTTT. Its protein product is CATEAATNEKLFF.

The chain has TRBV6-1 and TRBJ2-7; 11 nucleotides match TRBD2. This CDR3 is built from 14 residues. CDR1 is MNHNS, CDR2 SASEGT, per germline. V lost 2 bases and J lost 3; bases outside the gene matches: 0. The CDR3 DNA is TGTGCCAGCAGTGAAACTAGCGGGAGCTACGAGCAGTACTTC. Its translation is CASSETSGSYEQYF.

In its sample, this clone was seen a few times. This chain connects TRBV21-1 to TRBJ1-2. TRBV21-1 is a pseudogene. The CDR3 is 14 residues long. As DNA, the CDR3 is TGTGCCAGCAGCCCCCAGCATTTCAGCTATGGCTACACCTTC. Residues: CASSPQHFSYGYTF.

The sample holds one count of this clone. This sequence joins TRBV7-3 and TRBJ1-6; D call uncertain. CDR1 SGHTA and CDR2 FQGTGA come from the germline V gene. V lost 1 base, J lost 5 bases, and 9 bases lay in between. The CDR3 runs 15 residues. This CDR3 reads CASSLRARNNSPLHF. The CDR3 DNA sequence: TGTGCCAGCAGCTTAAGGGCCAGAAATAATTCACCCCTCCACTTT.

This chain's CDR3 is CASSVLGINYGYTF. The CDR3 nucleotides read TGTGCCAGCAGTGTACTCGGTATTAACTATGGCTACACCTTC. The rearrangement uses TRBV2 and TRBJ1-2; D gene uncertain. The CDR3 length is 14 residues. Germline CDR1 SNHLY, CDR2 FYNNEI. Between the trimmed V and J ends, which lost 4 bases and 1 base, there was a span of 10 bases.

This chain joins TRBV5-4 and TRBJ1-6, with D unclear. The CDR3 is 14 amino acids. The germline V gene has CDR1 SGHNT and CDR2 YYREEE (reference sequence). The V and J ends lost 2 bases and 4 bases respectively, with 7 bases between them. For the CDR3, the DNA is TGTGCCAGCAGCTTCGGGCGTTATAATTCACCCCTCCACTTT. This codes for CASSFGRYNSPLHF.

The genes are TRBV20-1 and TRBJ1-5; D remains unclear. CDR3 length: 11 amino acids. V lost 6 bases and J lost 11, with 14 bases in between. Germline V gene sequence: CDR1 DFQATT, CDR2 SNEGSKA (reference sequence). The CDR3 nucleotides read TGCAGTGCCTCCTTCGGCGGAACCCAGCATTTT. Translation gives CSASFGGTQHF.

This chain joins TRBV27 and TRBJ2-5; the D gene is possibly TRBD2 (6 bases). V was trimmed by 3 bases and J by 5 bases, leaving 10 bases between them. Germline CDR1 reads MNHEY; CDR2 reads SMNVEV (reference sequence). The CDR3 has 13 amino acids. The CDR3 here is CASSLGLRETQYF. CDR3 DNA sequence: TGTGCCAGCAGTTTGGGACTGAGGGAGACCCAGTACTTC.